Listed below are T cell receptor beta chains from one sample, sequenced in a study of blood T cell repertoires in COVID-19. Only in-frame clones appear in the TCRdb table, and some are missing; sequencing was by immunoSEQ multiplex PCR. The data contain about 350,000 clones, 80% to 90% of them singletons. Sequences were obtained from peripheral blood. These receptors originate from a man aged 25 to 45 with COVID-19, enrolled during active disease. CDR3s include the opening cysteine and the closing phenylalanine or tryptophan. Fields, in order: D gene, J gene, clone size, V gene, CDR3 DNA, CDR3 protein. A D gene is named only where the DNA matches it firmly. Size is omitted from some rows. Given values are once, few, many or a class for expanded clones.

D: -
J: TRBJ1-4
size: -
V: TRBV2
DNA: TGTGCCAGCAGTGACAGGTCTAATGAAAAACTGTTTTTT
CDR3: CASSDRSNEKLFF

D: -
J: TRBJ2-3
size: -
V: TRBV6-5
DNA: TGTGCCAGCAGTTACACAGGTTTGGAAGATACGCAGTATTTT
CDR3: CASSYTGLEDTQYF

D: -
J: TRBJ1-2
size: -
V: TRBV2
DNA: TGTGCCAGCAGTGAAACAGGGATCTTGTATGGCTACACCTTC
CDR3: CASSETGILYGYTF

D: -
J: TRBJ1-2
size: -
V: TRBV28
DNA: TGTGCCAGCAGTTTTTTAGTCGACATCGGGAGGGTTTATGGCTACACCTTC
CDR3: CASSFLVDIGRVYGYTF

D: -
J: TRBJ2-1
size: -
V: TRBV11-3
DNA: TGTGCCAGCAGCCCGCGTGGTGGGAGGACCTCCTACAATGAGCAGTTCTTC
CDR3: CASSPRGGRTSYNEQFF

D: TRBD1
J: TRBJ1-1
size: -
V: TRBV19
DNA: TGTGCCAGTAGTACAGGACAGGGGGCAACTGAAGCTTTCTTT
CDR3: CASSTGQGATEAFF

D: TRBD2
J: TRBJ2-7
size: once
V: TRBV25-1
DNA: TGTGCCAGCAGCTCCCCCCTAGCGGGAGGGCCCTTGTTCCACGAGCAGTACTTC
CDR3: CASSSPLAGGPLFHEQYF

D: TRBD2
J: TRBJ2-7
size: -
V: TRBV5-1
DNA: TGCGCCAGCAGCTTGGGGGGCGGGGGGCCCGGGGAGCAGTACTTC
CDR3: CASSLGGGGPGEQYF

D: -
J: TRBJ2-7
size: once
V: TRBV6-5
DNA: TGTGCCAGCAGTCCAATCCTCGACAGAACCTACGAGCAGTACTTC
CDR3: CASSPILDRTYEQYF

D: TRBD2
J: TRBJ2-1
size: -
V: TRBV24-1
DNA: TGTGCCACCAGTGGTTTAGGGAGCGGGAGATCCTACAATGAGCAGTTCTTC
CDR3: CATSGLGSGRSYNEQFF

D: -
J: TRBJ1-6
size: -
V: TRBV2
DNA: TGTGCCAGCACCCGCGGGACCGGTTCACCCCTCCACTTT
CDR3: CASTRGTGSPLHF

D: -
J: TRBJ1-3
size: -
V: TRBV7-8
DNA: TGTGCCAGCAGCTTCGGGGGATTAAACACCATATATTTT
CDR3: CASSFGGLNTIYF

D: TRBD1
J: TRBJ1-3
size: -
V: TRBV5-6
DNA: TGTGCCAGCAGCTTGGACGGTGGGACAGGCTCTGGAAACACCATATATTTT
CDR3: CASSLDGGTGSGNTIYF

D: -
J: TRBJ2-6
size: -
V: TRBV5-4
DNA: TGTGCCAGCAGCCCAGAGGCAGCTGGGGCCAACGTCCTGACTTTC
CDR3: CASSPEAAGANVLTF

D: TRBD1
J: TRBJ2-1
size: -
V: TRBV7-9
DNA: TGTGCCAGCAGCTGGCGGACAGGGACCTACAATGAGCAGTTCTTC
CDR3: CASSWRTGTYNEQFF

D: -
J: TRBJ1-2
size: -
V: TRBV6-5
DNA: TGTGCCAGCAGTTACCAGGCAGCTAACTATGGCTACACCTTC
CDR3: CASSYQAANYGYTF

D: TRBD2
J: TRBJ2-3
size: -
V: TRBV27
DNA: TGTGCCAGCAGTAGGCTAGCGGGGGGATCCACAGATACGCAGTATTTT
CDR3: CASSRLAGGSTDTQYF

D: TRBD1
J: TRBJ2-1
size: -
V: TRBV24-1
DNA: TGTGCCACCAGTGATCGGGGACAGGGAAACTACAATGAGCAGTTCTTC
CDR3: CATSDRGQGNYNEQFF

D: -
J: TRBJ1-2
size: -
V: TRBV6-5
DNA: TGTGCCAGCAGTTACTCTACAGGGAACTTCTATGGCTACACCTTC
CDR3: CASSYSTGNFYGYTF

D: -
J: TRBJ2-7
size: -
V: TRBV28
DNA: TGTGCCAGCAGTTTATCAGGGCTGAACTACGAGCAGTACTTC
CDR3: CASSLSGLNYEQYF

D: TRBD2
J: TRBJ2-3
size: -
V: TRBV10-3
DNA: TGTGCCATCAGTCTTAGCGGGGGGGCAGATACGCAGTATTTT
CDR3: CAISLSGGADTQYF

D: -
J: TRBJ2-1
size: few
V: TRBV9
DNA: TGTGCCAGCAGCGTAGCCCTATTCTACAATGAGCAGTTCTTC
CDR3: CASSVALFYNEQFF

D: -
J: TRBJ1-1
size: -
V: TRBV10-3
DNA: TGTGCCACTACCCCAGGGAACAGATCTAGGAACACTGAAGCTTTCTTT
CDR3: CATTPGNRSRNTEAFF

D: TRBD1
J: TRBJ2-7
size: -
V: TRBV19
DNA: TGTGCCAGTAGTACACGACAGGGAAGCTCCTACGAGCAGTACTTC
CDR3: CASSTRQGSSYEQYF

D: -
J: TRBJ2-6
size: -
V: TRBV28
DNA: TGTGCCAGCAGTTTTGGGGGCCTGGGTGGGGCCAACGTCCTGACTTTC
CDR3: CASSFGGLGGANVLTF

D: -
J: TRBJ1-2
size: -
V: TRBV14
DNA: TGTGCCAGCAGCCAAGATCGTGGAGGCCTCAACATCCCCCGGAACTATGGCTACACCTTC
CDR3: CASSQDRGGLNIPRNYGYTF

D: -
J: TRBJ2-3
size: -
V: TRBV11-3
DNA: TGTGCCAGCAGCTTAGGGCCGGGACTTACCACAGATACGCAGTATTTT
CDR3: CASSLGPGLTTDTQYF

D: -
J: TRBJ2-3
size: -
V: TRBV28
DNA: TGTGCCAGCAGTTTACAGAACACAGATACGCAGTATTTT
CDR3: CASSLQNTDTQYF

D: -
J: TRBJ1-1
size: -
V: TRBV19
DNA: TGTGCCAGTAGTGCGACCAGGGTTTCTGAAGCTTTCTTT
CDR3: CASSATRVSEAFF

D: TRBD2
J: TRBJ2-7
size: once
V: TRBV28
DNA: TGTGCCAGCAGTACCGGCGGGAGTCCGGAACACGAGCAGTACTTC
CDR3: CASSTGGSPEHEQYF

D: TRBD1
J: TRBJ2-5
size: -
V: TRBV29-1
DNA: TGCAGCGTTTCCCTCTTTCAGGGGGCGCGGAGAGAGACCCAGTACTTC
CDR3: CSVSLFQGARRETQYF

D: -
J: TRBJ1-1
size: -
V: TRBV6-5
DNA: TGTGCCAGCAGCTATGGGACTGGGACCGAAGCTTTCTTT
CDR3: CASSYGTGTEAFF

D: TRBD1
J: TRBJ1-6
size: -
V: TRBV2
DNA: TGTGCCAGCGGACAGGGACGAGATAATTCACCCCTCCACTTT
CDR3: CASGQGRDNSPLHF

D: -
J: TRBJ1-4
size: once
V: TRBV11-2
DNA: TGTGCCAGCAGCTTGGGTCCGACTATGGGTGAAAAACTGTTTTTT
CDR3: CASSLGPTMGEKLFF

D: -
J: TRBJ2-1
size: once
V: TRBV4-1
DNA: TGCGCCAGCAGCCCCCAGGGCAATGAGCAGTTCTTC
CDR3: CASSPQGNEQFF

D: -
J: TRBJ2-5
size: -
V: TRBV5-1
DNA: TGCGCCAGCAGCTTGGCCGCAGGCGAAGAGACCCAGTACTTC
CDR3: CASSLAAGEETQYF

D: -
J: TRBJ2-1
size: -
V: TRBV2
DNA: TGTGCCAGCAGTGAATGGGGCGGGGCCTACAATGAGCAGTTCTTC
CDR3: CASSEWGGAYNEQFF

D: -
J: TRBJ2-7
size: -
V: TRBV15
DNA: TGTGCCACCAGCAGAGGTCTCGGGAACGAGCAGTACTTC
CDR3: CATSRGLGNEQYF

D: TRBD1
J: TRBJ2-2
size: once
V: TRBV5-1
DNA: TGCGCCAGCAGCATACAGGGGGTGAACACCGGGGAGCTGTTTTTT
CDR3: CASSIQGVNTGELFF

D: -
J: TRBJ2-3
size: -
V: TRBV19
DNA: TGTGCCAGTAGTTTAACAGGACAGCCAGATACGCAGTATTTT
CDR3: CASSLTGQPDTQYF

D: TRBD1
J: TRBJ2-2
size: -
V: TRBV24-1
DNA: TGTGCCACCAGTGATCCGGGTAGACAGGGAGAAACCGGGGAGCTGTTTTTT
CDR3: CATSDPGRQGETGELFF

D: -
J: TRBJ1-2
size: -
V: TRBV28
DNA: TGTGCCAGCAGTTTATTCTCAGGGGTTGTCAATGGCTACACCTTC
CDR3: CASSLFSGVVNGYTF

D: TRBD2
J: TRBJ2-1
size: -
V: TRBV27
DNA: TGTGCCAGCAGTTTAGGGCGCGGGAGTGTTTATGAGCAGTTCTTC
CDR3: CASSLGRGSVYEQFF

D: -
J: TRBJ2-2
size: -
V: TRBV27
DNA: TGTGCCAGCAGTTTATGGGGTGGGGGGTCCCCCGGGGAGCTGTTTTTT
CDR3: CASSLWGGGSPGELFF

D: -
J: TRBJ2-5
size: once
V: TRBV2
DNA: TGTGCCAGCAGTGAAAGGCGACAGCGCCAAGAGACCCAGTACTTC
CDR3: CASSERRQRQETQYF

D: TRBD1
J: TRBJ1-2
size: once
V: TRBV13
DNA: TGTGCCAGCAGCCTAATATCAGGGGGTTACTATGGCTACACCTTC
CDR3: CASSLISGGYYGYTF

D: -
J: TRBJ1-6
size: few
V: TRBV6-5
DNA: TGTGCCAGCAGTTACGAGATACAGCTGGGTTCACCCCTCCACTTT
CDR3: CASSYEIQLGSPLHF

D: TRBD1
J: TRBJ2-1
size: -
V: TRBV6-2/TRBV6-3
DNA: TGTGCCAGCAGTTCCCTACGGGGGCCGACAGGGGGCGTCCACAATGAGCAGTTCTTC
CDR3: CASSSLRGPTGGVHNEQFF

D: TRBD1
J: TRBJ1-3
size: -
V: TRBV3-1/TRBV3-2
DNA: TGTGCCAGCAGCCGACAGGGGAGGTTACCCTGGAACACCATATATTTT
CDR3: CASSRQGRLPWNTIYF

D: TRBD1
J: TRBJ2-3
size: -
V: TRBV15
DNA: TGTGCCACCAGCATCGACAGGGTCTTGATTACGCAGTATTTT
CDR3: CATSIDRVLITQYF

D: TRBD1
J: TRBJ2-7
size: -
V: TRBV9
DNA: TGTGCCAGCAGCGTAGCAAGTCGGCAGGGGGTGTACGAGCAGTACTTC
CDR3: CASSVASRQGVYEQYF

D: TRBD2
J: TRBJ2-2
size: -
V: TRBV19
DNA: TGTGCCAGTAGTCCCATAGCGGGAGGGGGCACCGGGGAGCTGTTTTTT
CDR3: CASSPIAGGGTGELFF

D: -
J: TRBJ1-1
size: -
V: TRBV6-1
DNA: TGTGCCAGCAGTGAAAAGGGGCAGAGGGCTTTCTTT
CDR3: CASSEKGQRAFF